This TCR beta chain came from a study of blood T cell repertoires in COVID-19. All enrollees were about 18 to 100 years old and from approximately 24 US areas. In assigning cohorts, the study relied on participant-reported clinical history. Recovery meant two consecutive negative NP/OP PCR tests, professional clearance, or resolved symptoms. Source study methods: It was from reference gene primer amplification that nucleated cell counts were estimated. Using immunoSEQ multiplex PCR, the repertoire was profiled, and TCRdb retains in-frame clones only, with some absent. That table is the source of V, J and clone size, and D and trimming were worked out from the DNA. The repertoire holds some 100,000 clones, with approximately 86% as singletons. Germline V lookup: CDR1 SGDLS, CDR2 YYNGEE. The CDR3 is 14 amino acids. The J segment lost 7 bases and the V segment lost 4 bases, leaving 10 bases of the junction unmatched.

The TCR sequence derives from a woman in her 50s who had recovered from COVID-19. The source material was PBMCs or T cells enriched from blood (not recorded which). This chain connects TRBV9 to TRBJ2-7; 8 positions match TRBD2. The CDR3 loop reads CASSPGLVLGEQYF. The DNA for the CDR3 is TGTGCCAGCAGCCCGGGACTAGTTTTGGGGGAGCAGTACTTC.